The sequence of this T cell receptor (beta chain) was determined in a study of blood T cell repertoires in COVID-19 (dated by TCRdb to 2018 to 2021). As for the study more broadly: Samples from collaborators originated in the United States, Italy and Spain and spanned both the acute and convalescent phases of COVID-19. HLA class I and class II types, where available, came from metadata supplied by the sample provider rather than from assay-based typing. Sample metadata almost always included a de-identified subject ID, COVID-19 status, age in years and sex. Subjects who had been exposed to COVID-19, were actively infected with it, or had recovered from it provided the deeply sampled blood TCRbeta repertoires that made up the dataset. The repertoires were released in a freely available public database intended as a resource for research on the immune response to SARS-CoV-2. Samples came from the ongoing ImmuneRACE study (first 160 participants) plus 1,254 subjects from 6 global collaborators. The material from the prospective study consisted of cDNA or gDNA derived from T cells, B-cell-depleted T cells, or PBMCs. The investigation overall reported the following: The quantity of clinical and demographic metadata differed by source and by participant and was supplied without curation.

This clone was observed once. Its target antigen remains unknown. One base away there is no much larger clone; base qualities are not given. The immunoSEQ Assay, a bias-controlled multiplex PCR, was used to amplify TCRbeta CDR3 regions from genomic DNA. As for the authors' bioinformatics: The number of nucleated cells in each sample was estimated from the amplification of reference gene primers within the assay. To quantify the absolute abundance of each unique TCRbeta CDR3 rearrangement, sequence reads were collapsed and filtered. For each sample, productive Simpson clonality was calculated by taking the square root of Simpson's diversity index across productive rearrangements. TCRdb's version of the immuneACCESS table is confined to in-frame rearrangements and falls short of the full clone set. An unresolved V gene accounts for under half of the shortfall where checked; the remainder is of unknown origin. Clone size and the V and J calls come from that table; the DNA yielded D and trimming. For this sample there are 300,000 to 450,000 clones; 80% to 90% appear just once. Approximately 1% of the sample lies in the top ten.

Participants in the prospective study were aged about 18 to 95 years, lived in some 24 United States geographic areas, and enrolled through a virtual design. To assign participants to cohorts, the prospective study relied on clinical history that participants themselves reported in a screening survey and a study questionnaire. Recovered participants in ImmuneRACE Cohort 3 were defined as having two consecutive negative NP/OP PCR tests, clearance from a healthcare professional, or resolution of symptoms. In the prospective study, mobile phlebotomists collected whole blood, serum and a nasopharyngeal or oropharyngeal swab from each participant. Additional blood draws and questionnaires over an approximately two-month period could optionally be provided by prospective study participants. Before DNA extraction, prospective study blood samples were shipped either frozen or at room temperature. As encoded in the germline V gene (reference sequence), CDR1 is LGHDT while CDR2 is YNNKEL. V was cut back by 1 base and J by 5 bases, leaving a gap of 17 bases between them. The CDR3 holds 17 amino acids from the cysteine to the phenylalanine. Just CDR3 DNA is preserved here, 51 bases in frame from base 1.

Specimen: PBMCs or T cells enriched from blood (not recorded which). The sequence joins TRBV3-1 (or the pseudogene TRBV3-2) to TRBJ2-2; a weak D assignment points to TRBD2 (6 bases agree). The receptor comes from a man aged 18 to 30 who had recovered from COVID-19. DNA sequence: TGTGCCAGCAGCCAAGTACCCCCGGGGGTACGGACCGGGGAGCTGTTTTTT. Translated, this gives CASSQVPPGVRTGELFF.